This TCR beta chain was sequenced in a study of identical twins. Points from the study as a whole: Modelling approaches yielded underestimates of out-of-frame TCR alpha sharing between monozygotic twins. Not following the same donors, the study drew its conclusions from cross-sectional statistical analysis. The study found weaker excess twin sharing in beta out-of-frame sequences.

The ends were cut back, 6 bases at V and 7 bases at J, with 22 bases in the middle. Germline-derived CDR1 and CDR2 are LGHDT and YNNKEL (reference sequence). The CDR3 consists of 15 residues. A universal primer site arose from template switching, and cDNA bore unique molecular identifiers. TCRdb fed the 5' RACE reads into MiXCR, producing one record per CDR3 protein. The data show about 1.7 million distinct CDR3 sequences, with under 35% seen just once and around 0.25% held by the top ten. Remarks on this clonotype: No antigen is known for it.

This chain joins TRBV3-1 and TRBJ2-7; weak D call: TRBD2 (6 bases). The clonotype originates from a newborn girl in good health. Sequenced material: cord blood. CDR3 bases: TGTGCCAGCAGGTACGGGACTGGCACGTCGGGTGAGCAGTACTTC. It yields the protein CASRYGTGTSGEQYF.